These 29 T cell receptor beta chains came from one sample sequenced in a study of radiation and T cells in renal cell carcinoma. The time point is: blood 2 weeks post-SBRT. The sample's treatment: 15 Gy SBRT to primary tumor, nephrectomy 4 weeks later. The table came from immunoSEQ multiplex PCR; TCRdb's copy has only in-frame clones and leaves some out. This sample has about 130,000 clones, with around 82% found just once. Sequencing used blood, obtained from a patient whose treatment included radiotherapy and nephrectomy. Receptor source: a man in his fifties or sixties with renal cell carcinoma.

This clone was counted between two and nine times. This chain joins TRBV28 and TRBJ2-3; TRBD2 aligns across 11 bases. The CDR3 sequence is 17 residues long. The germline V gene encodes CDR1 MDHEN and CDR2 SYDVKM. J was trimmed by 0 bases and V by 5 bases; bases with no gene match: 7. DNA for the CDR3: TGTGCCAGCAGTGCTCTGTGGACTAGCGGGAGCACAGATACGCAGTATTTT. Protein sequence: CASSALWTSGSTDTQYF. Full variable domain (remainder filled in from reference TRBV28 and TRBJ2-3): DVKVTQSSRYLVKRTGEKVFLECVQDMDHENMFWYRQDPGLGLRLIYFSYDVKMKEKGDIPEGYSVSREKKERFSLILESASTNQTSMYLCASSALWTSGSTDTQYFGPGTRLTVL.

The gene calls are TRBV7-3 and TRBJ1-1; TRBD1 matches 8 bases. The CDR3 consists of 14 residues. V shed 3 bases and J 7 bases; nucleotides not matched to a gene: 7. Per germline, CDR1 SGHTA and CDR2 FQGTGA. CDR3 in DNA: TGTGCCAGCAGCTTGTCAGGGGGCGCAGGTGAAGCTTTCTTT. This sequence encodes CASSLSGGAGEAFF. Full variable domain (rest looked up from reference TRBV7-3 and TRBJ1-1): GAGVSQTPSNKVTEKGKYVELRCDPISGHTALYWYRQSLGQGPEFLIYFQGTGAADDSGLPNDRFFAVRPEGSVSTLKIQRTERGDSAVYLCASSLSGGAGEAFFGQGTRLTVV.

In its sample, this clone was seen once. V is TRBV27 and J is TRBJ1-3; 7 bases match TRBD1. V was clipped by 6 bases and J by 5 bases; unmatched bases: 7. CDR1 and CDR2 from the germline V gene are MNHEY and SMNVEV (reference sequence). The CDR3 extends over 14 amino acids. The CDR3: CASRSDRARNTIYF. CDR3 DNA sequence: TGTGCCAGCAGATCAGACAGGGCCCGAAACACCATATATTTT.

The chain carries TRBV10-3 and TRBJ2-3; possibly TRBD2 for D (5 bases). The V and J ends lost 4 bases and 2 bases respectively, with 7 bases between them. Per the germline V gene, CDR1 is ENHRY and CDR2 is SYGVKD. The CDR3 covers 13 residues. The CDR3 loop reads CAISVRDTDTQYF. The CDR3 coding sequence is TGTGCCATCAGTGTCCGGGACACAGATACGCAGTATTTT.

The chain joins TRBV13 to TRBJ1-2, with D uncertain. Germline V gene data show CDR1 as PRHDT and CDR2 as FYEKMQ (reference sequence). V dropped 0 bases and J dropped 4 bases, with 9 bases sitting between them. There are 14 residues in the CDR3. CDR3 sequence: CASSLGGDTYGYTF. As DNA, the CDR3 is TGTGCCAGCAGCTTAGGCGGTGACACCTATGGCTACACCTTC.

The table lists this clone with a count of one. At one of its ends the junction is not consistent with the germline gene, which may arise from a read error. The chain couples TRBV6-1 to TRBJ1-2, with unresolved D. Germline assignment: CDR1 MNHNS and CDR2 SASEGT. The CDR3 has 12 amino acids. In DNA, the CDR3 is TGTGCCAGCAGTGATTCAACAGCTATTAATGTCTTC. As protein: CASSDSTAINVF.

The chain combines TRBV2 with TRBJ2-3; D not certain. The CDR3 has 14 amino acids. Trimming took off 3 bases at V and 2 bases at J, with 9 bases between the two ends. In germline, CDR1 is SNHLY, CDR2 FYNNEI. CDR3 nucleotide sequence: TGTGCCAGCAGTGAGGATCGTGTCACAGATACGCAGTATTTT. It translates to CASSEDRVTDTQYF.

This chain joins TRBV14 and TRBJ2-5; D is possibly TRBD1 or TRBD2 (5 bases each). The length of the CDR3 is 15 residues. Trimming took off 1 base at V and 5 bases at J, with 14 bases between the two ends. Germline-derived CDR1 and CDR2 are SGHDN and FVKESK. The CDR3 nucleotides read TGTGCCAGCAGCCAAGGATTCCGGTGGGGGGAGACCCAGTACTTC. The encoded protein is CASSQGFRWGETQYF.

This clone was recorded only once. The chain carries TRBV5-1 and TRBJ1-3; D may be TRBD1 (5 bases). Germline-derived CDR1 and CDR2 are SGHRS and YFSETQ. V lost 7 bases, J lost 3 bases, and 20 bases lay in between. There are 16 residues in the CDR3. The CDR3 region is CASSPGGSAIGNTIYF. CDR3 nucleotides: TGCGCCAGCTCTCCTGGGGGGTCCGCGATTGGAAACACCATATATTTT.

J is TRBJ1-2 and V is TRBV7-8, with D unclear. The CDR3 consists of 13 residues. The V end lost 1 base, the J end lost 4 bases, and 7 bases lay between the germline ends. The germline gives CDR1 SGHVS, CDR2 FQNEAQ. This CDR3 is CASSLGGFYGYTF. The DNA for the CDR3 is TGTGCCAGCAGCTTAGGGGGATTCTATGGCTACACCTTC.

The chain recombines TRBV9 with TRBJ1-3, with D perhaps matching TRBD1 (6 bases). Trimming removed 0 bases at V and 3 bases at J, with 13 bases between. Germline lookup yields CDR1 SGDLS and CDR2 YYNGEE. CDR3 length: 16 residues. DNA of the CDR3: TGTGCCAGCAGCGTAGGGATACAGGGCTTTGGAAACACCATATATTTT. It translates to CASSVGIQGFGNTIYF.

The rearrangement links TRBV30 to TRBJ2-7; D is unclear. There are 11 residues in the CDR3. Germline CDR1 is GTSNPN and CDR2 is SVGIG (reference sequence). Trimming took 3 bases from V and 1 from J, leaving 4 bases between them. The CDR3 nucleotides read TGTGCCTGGAGGACTTCCTACGAGCAGTACTTC. Translating gives CAWRTSYEQYF.

V usage is TRBV10-3 and J usage is TRBJ2-3, with D hard to call. Germline values: CDR1 ENHRY, CDR2 SYGVKD. CDR3 length: 13 residues. V was pared by 4 bases and J by 1 base, with 6 bases between. This CDR3 reads CAISGAGTDTQYF. The CDR3 region has the DNA TGTGCCATCAGTGGCGCGGGCACAGATACGCAGTATTTT.

The rearrangement uses TRBV18 and TRBJ1-5, with D uncertain. The CDR3 covers 13 residues. Trimming shortened V by 3 bases and J by 7 bases, and 10 bases separated the two germline ends. Germline lookup yields CDR1 KGHSH and CDR2 LQKENI. The CDR3 reads CASSPRTEQPQHF. For the CDR3, the DNA is TGTGCCAGCTCACCCCGGACCGAGCAGCCCCAGCATTTT. The entire variable domain, with the rest obtained from reference TRBV18 and TRBJ1-5, is as follows: NAGVMQNPRHLVRRRGQEARLRCSPMKGHSHVYWYRQLPEEGLKFMVYLQKENIIDESGMPKERFSAEFPKEGPSILRIQQVVRGDSAAYFCASSPRTEQPQHFGDGTRLSIL.

The chain is built from TRBV11-2 and TRBJ1-1; D unresolved. V dropped 0 bases and J dropped 7 bases, with 9 bases sitting between them. The V gene's germline CDR1 is SGHAT and CDR2 FQNNGV. The CDR3 extends over 13 amino acids. CDR3 DNA sequence: TGTGCCAGCAGCTTAGATATGGTCGGTGAAGCTTTCTTT. This encodes CASSLDMVGEAFF.

The chain recombines TRBV2 with TRBJ2-7; a weak D match, TRBD2 (6 bases). The CDR3 has 13 amino acids. Deletions cut 8 bases from V and 0 bases from J, with 11 bases between. Looked up from germline, CDR1 is SNHLY and CDR2 is FYNNEI. CDR3 sequence: CASGGTFSYEQYF. In DNA form, the CDR3 reads TGTGCCAGCGGGGGGACTTTCTCCTACGAGCAGTACTTC.

The chain combines TRBV28 with TRBJ1-1; 8 nucleotides line up with TRBD1. The ends lost 2 bases at V and 6 bases at J; junction bases unmatched: 11. This CDR3 spans 16 amino acids. Germline CDR1 MDHEN, CDR2 SYDVKM. The CDR3 spells CASSLRPGGGYAEAFF. The CDR3 coding sequence is TGTGCCAGCAGTTTAAGGCCAGGGGGCGGTTACGCTGAAGCTTTCTTT.

This chain uses TRBV7-2 with TRBJ2-5, with a possible D match to TRBD2 (6 bases). Germline lookup yields CDR1 SGHTA and CDR2 FQGNSA. The CDR3 is 17 amino acids. Trimming left V 5 bases short and J 3 bases short, with 22 bases between. CDR3 protein: CASSLLPLTSGKETQYF. Written as DNA, the CDR3 is TGTGCCAGCAGCCTCCTTCCCTTGACTAGTGGTAAAGAGACCCAGTACTTC.

The chain links TRBV10-1 to TRBJ2-1; 8 bases are shared with TRBD2. The CDR3 has 15 residues. Losses at the gene ends were 6 bases for V and 6 bases for J; bases not matched to a gene: 10. Germline values: CDR1 WNHNN, CDR2 SYGVQD (reference sequence). The CDR3 DNA reads as TGCGCCAGCAGATCCCCTGCGGGGGGATTCAATGAGCAGTTCTTC. Amino acid sequence: CASRSPAGGFNEQFF.

This clone occurred a few times. The chain joins TRBV11-2 to TRBJ1-5; weak D call: TRBD1 (5 bases). The CDR3 totals 15 residues. Germline CDR1 SGHAT, CDR2 FQNNGV. The V end lost 5 bases, the J end lost 5 bases, and 16 bases lay between the germline ends. Here the CDR3 reads CASSLGPQEYQPQHF. Here the CDR3 DNA reads TGTGCCAGCAGCCTGGGACCGCAAGAGTATCAGCCCCAGCATTTT.

This CDR3 is CASSLGHAGLTEAFF. CDR3 coding DNA: TGCGCCAGCAGCTTGGGCCACGCAGGGCTCACTGAAGCTTTCTTT. The gene calls are TRBV5-1 and TRBJ1-1; a possible D gene is TRBD1 (5 bases). This CDR3 has 15 amino acids. V lost 0 bases and J lost 4, with 13 bases in between. Germline-derived CDR1 and CDR2 are SGHRS and YFSETQ.

The rearrangement joins TRBV19 to TRBJ1-1; D is unclear. The length of the CDR3 is 13 residues. Trimming cost V 3 bases and J 0 bases, with 5 bases left between them. Germline CDR1 reads LNHDA; CDR2 reads SQIVND (reference sequence). This chain's CDR3 is CASSISVNTEAFF. CDR3 nucleotides: TGTGCCAGTAGTATCTCGGTGAACACTGAAGCTTTCTTT.

V and J are TRBV4-1 and TRBJ2-5; tentatively, D is TRBD2 (5 bases). This CDR3 has 14 amino acids. Trimming stripped 5 bases from V and 2 bases from J, with 12 bases between. The germline V gene encodes CDR1 MGHRA and CDR2 YSYEKL. The CDR3 region is CASSERTHQETQYF. Here the CDR3 DNA reads TGCGCCAGCAGCGAACGGACTCATCAAGAGACCCAGTACTTC.

In regard to this clone: With a much larger clone just one base away, this may be a read error. The chain combines TRBV7-9 with TRBJ2-7; the match to TRBD1 covers 7 bases. CDR3 length: 12 amino acids. Germline CDR1 SEHNR, CDR2 FQNEAQ (reference sequence). V lost 4 bases to trimming and J lost 4 bases; unmatched junction nucleotides: 1. CDR3 DNA: TGTGCCAGCAGCTCGACAGGGTACGAGCAGTACTTC. This encodes CASSSTGYEQYF.

This chain uses TRBV5-1 with TRBJ2-5, with a tentative D call TRBD1 (6 bases). Germline V gene sequence: CDR1 SGHRS, CDR2 YFSETQ. Trimming pared 5 bases from V and 2 bases from J, leaving 10 bases between. The CDR3 loop spans 13 amino acids. Written as DNA, the CDR3 is TGCGCCAGCAGATCGGGACATCAAGAGACCCAGTACTTC. This gives the protein CASRSGHQETQYF.

This sequence joins TRBV5-1 and TRBJ1-4; weak D call: TRBD1 (6 bases). The germline V gene has CDR1 SGHRS and CDR2 YFSETQ. Trimming removed 4 bases from V and 7 bases from J, with 14 bases in between. This CDR3 is 14 amino acids long. The CDR3 DNA is TGCGCCAGCAGCCCACAGGGTCGGGGTGAAAAACTGTTTTTT. Translating it yields CASSPQGRGEKLFF.

J is TRBJ2-7 and V is TRBV21-1; the table's D call of TRBD1 was not tested on the DNA. TRBV21-1 has pseudogene status. The CDR3 is made up of 15 amino acids. The CDR3 sequence is CASSRDRDRLYEQYF. The CDR3 DNA reads as TGTGCCAGCAGCAGGGACCGGGACAGGCTCTACGAGCAGTACTTC.

The chain employs TRBV9 and TRBJ1-2; D call uncertain. Deletions cut 3 bases from V and 2 bases from J, with 11 bases between. Germline V gives CDR1 SGDLS, CDR2 YYNGEE. This CDR3 region has 14 residues. The CDR3 DNA follows: TGTGCCAGCAGCGGAGCCGGGAAAAACTATGGCTACACCTTC. Encoded protein: CASSGAGKNYGYTF.

This chain uses TRBV11-2 with TRBJ2-1; D may correspond to TRBD1 or TRBD2 (5 bases each). The CDR3 sequence is 17 residues long. Per the germline V gene, CDR1 is SGHAT and CDR2 is FQNNGV. Trimming pared 5 bases from V and 5 bases from J, leaving 22 bases between. The CDR3 bases are TGTGCCAGCAGCCTACGGGAAGGCAGGGCCCTAAACAATGAGCAGTTCTTC. This codes for CASSLREGRALNNEQFF.